Listed below are T cell receptor beta chains from one sample, sequenced in a study of spatial heterogeneity in lung cancer. TCRdb used MiXCR to reprocess the 5' RACE reads, holding one entry per CDR3 protein. Among some 21,000 distinct CDR3 sequences listed, 3.5% to 5.5% were seen once. Sequences were derived from PBMCs, sampled at surgery. All receptors come from a male donor with early-stage non-small cell lung cancer. Both conserved end residues are part of each CDR3. D genes are given only for firm matches. Not all rows give a size; the values are once, few, many and, for expanded clones, a class.

d_call j_call clone_size v_call cdr3_aa cdr3_nt
TRBD1 TRBJ2-7 many TRBV24-1 CATSDSGTGGRHEQYF TGTGCCACCAGTGATTCTGGGACAGGGGGTCGACACGAGCAGTACTTC
- TRBJ2-3 - TRBV7-9 CASSLGLGASTDTQYF TGTGCCAGCAGCTTAGGTCTAGGGGCTAGCACAGATACGCAGTATTTT
TRBD1 TRBJ1-2 many TRBV7-9 CASSADRGRTNYGYTF TGTGCCAGCAGCGCGGACAGGGGGCGAACTAACTATGGCTACACCTTC
- TRBJ2-2 - TRBV9 CASSARDGYGITGELFF TGTGCCAGCAGCGCCCGTGATGGGTACGGGATCACCGGGGAGCTGTTTTTT
- TRBJ1-6 - TRBV20-1 CSARPIEMPYNSPLHF TGCAGTGCTAGACCGATAGAAATGCCTTATAATTCACCCCTCCACTTT
- TRBJ1-5 many TRBV12-3/TRBV12-4 CASSSILSNQPQHFGDGTHF -
TRBD2 TRBJ2-1 once TRBV7-3 CTSSLTPSGTFNEQFF TGTACCAGCAGCTTAACGCCTAGCGGAACCTTCAATGAGCAGTTCTTC
- TRBJ2-1 medium-sized TRBV3-1 CASSQLLGTEQFF TGTGCCAGCAGCCAACTCCTGGGCACTGAGCAGTTCTTC
TRBD1 TRBJ1-4 - TRBV25-1 CASTGTGGAEKLFF TGTGCCAGCACAGGGACAGGGGGGGCTGAAAAACTGTTTTTT
TRBD2 TRBJ2-3 many TRBV28 CASTLAGGSTDTQYF TGTGCCAGCACCCTAGCGGGAGGGAGCACAGATACGCAGTATTTT
- TRBJ1-1 few TRBV7-6 CASSLRGGTEAFF TGTGCCAGCAGCCTGCGGGGCGGCACTGAAGCTTTCTTT
- TRBJ1-2 many TRBV7-9 CATWARENYGYTF TGTGCCACCTGGGCCAGGGAGAACTATGGCTACACCTTC
- TRBJ2-7 few TRBV7-9 CASRGSGHFYEQYF TGTGCCAGCAGGGGATCGGGACACTTCTACGAGCAGTACTTC
TRBD1 TRBJ1-2 - TRBV12-3/TRBV12-4 CASSYQGARGYTF TGTGCCAGCAGCTACCAGGGGGCTCGGGGCTACACCTTC
- TRBJ2-7 many TRBV5-6 CASSTGGRVSVEQYF TGTGCCAGCAGCACTGGAGGCAGGGTATCGGTGGAGCAGTACTTC
- TRBJ2-7 many TRBV5-6 CASSIDRIYEQYF TGTGCCAGCAGCATCGACAGGATCTACGAGCAGTACTTC